Listed here are 27 T cell receptor beta chains from one sample, sequenced in a study of radiation and T cells in renal cell carcinoma. TCRdb's copy holds only in-frame clones and misses some; the assay was immunoSEQ multiplex PCR. This table has around 94,000 clones, around nine tenths appearing once. The time point here: baseline pretreatment blood. The treatment is: 15 Gy SBRT to primary tumor, nephrectomy 4 weeks later. The specimen comprised blood, sampled from a patient whose treatment included radiotherapy and nephrectomy. Receptors were obtained from a man in his fifties with renal cell carcinoma.

This rearrangement joins TRBV5-4 to TRBJ1-4; D might be TRBD1 (5 bases). In germline, CDR1 is SGHNT, CDR2 YYREEE (reference sequence). This CDR3 has 15 amino acids. Trimming took off 3 bases at V and 7 bases at J, with 16 bases between the two ends. The CDR3: CASSSGQGFGEKLFF. In DNA, the CDR3 is TGTGCCAGCAGCTCCGGGCAGGGTTTTGGTGAAAAACTGTTTTTT.

The V gene is TRBV7-2, the J gene TRBJ2-5, with 13 bases matching TRBD2. The CDR3 is 16 residues long. Trimming took 3 bases from V and 1 from J; bases not matched to a gene: 2. The germline V gene has CDR1 SGHTA and CDR2 FQGNSA. The CDR3 sequence is CASSFRTSGGQETQYF. CDR3 bases: TGTGCCAGCAGCTTTCGGACTAGCGGGGGCCAAGAGACCCAGTACTTC.

This clone was observed a single time. The chain couples TRBV5-1 to TRBJ2-5; 7 bases are a match to TRBD1. With 5 bases clipped from V and 5 bases from J, the junction kept 12 bases outside the gene matches. The CDR3 runs 15 residues. CDR1 and CDR2 (germline): SGHRS, YFSETQ. CDR3 amino acids: CASSFWDRKGETQYF. CDR3 DNA: TGCGCCAGCAGTTTTTGGGACAGAAAAGGGGAGACCCAGTACTTC.

The chain carries TRBV19 and TRBJ2-1; 8 nucleotides agree with TRBD1. The germline V gene has CDR1 LNHDA and CDR2 SQIVND (reference sequence). CDR3 size: 15 residues. The junction had 4 bases not matched to a gene; V was cut back by 4 bases and J by 2 bases. Here the CDR3 DNA reads TGTGCCAGTAGTAGGTCAGGGGGCGCCTACAATGAGCAGTTCTTC. Protein product: CASSRSGGAYNEQFF.

This clone was observed a handful of times. As DNA, the CDR3 is TGTGCCAGCAGCTGGGCACGGGGGCAGGACTATGGCTACACCTTC. This gives the protein CASSWARGQDYGYTF. The chain is built from TRBV5-6 and TRBJ1-2; TRBD1 might be the D (6 bases). Trimming removed 3 bases at V and 3 bases at J, with 15 bases between. Germline assignment: CDR1 SGHDT and CDR2 YYEEEE. The CDR3 is 15 amino acids.

V gene TRBV5-4 combines with J gene TRBJ2-1, with TRBD2 identical over 8 bases. V lost 4 bases and J lost 9; bases outside the gene matches: 24. Germline V gene lookup returns CDR1 SGHNT and CDR2 YYREEE (reference sequence). The CDR3 spans 19 residues. The CDR3 region is CASSPDVPRLGSGMREQFF. CDR3 nucleotide sequence: TGTGCCAGCAGCCCGGACGTCCCCAGGTTAGGTAGCGGGATGCGTGAGCAGTTCTTC.

The V gene is TRBV28, the J gene TRBJ1-1, with D tentatively TRBD1 (6 bases). The CDR3 contains 15 residues. V lost 1 base and J 4 bases, leaving 13 bases between the germline ends. In germline, CDR1 is MDHEN, CDR2 SYDVKM. The CDR3 bases are TGTGCCAGCAGTTTATCATCGGGGGGGCGCACTGAAGCTTTCTTT. This encodes CASSLSSGGRTEAFF.

The chain carries TRBV6-4 and TRBJ1-2; no clear D. This CDR3 has 16 residues. CDR1 and CDR2 from the germline V gene are MRHNA and SNTAGT. V lost 3 bases, J lost 4 bases, and 18 bases lay in between. The CDR3 sequence: CASSDNSRPPFYGYTF. In DNA form, the CDR3 reads TGTGCCAGCAGTGATAACAGCCGACCTCCTTTCTATGGCTACACCTTC.

The V and J genes are TRBV7-2 and TRBJ2-1; TRBD2 is a possible D gene (6 bases). This CDR3 has 14 amino acids. The V end lost 5 bases, the J end lost 9 bases, and 17 bases lay between the germline ends. Germline-derived CDR1 and CDR2 are SGHTA and FQGNSA. CDR3 in amino acids: CASSRREKLGEQFF. CDR3 DNA: TGTGCCAGCAGCAGACGGGAGAAGTTAGGTGAGCAGTTCTTC.

This chain links TRBV7-9 with TRBJ2-3, with D maybe TRBD2 (5 bases). The germline V gene has CDR1 SEHNR and CDR2 FQNEAQ (reference sequence). The CDR3 covers 12 residues. Trimming cost V 5 bases and J 5 bases, with 8 bases left between them. CDR3 coding DNA: TGTGCCAGCAGCCCAGAGGGAGATACGCAGTATTTT. It yields the protein CASSPEGDTQYF. The complete variable domain, with remaining parts taken from reference TRBV7-9 and TRBJ2-3, reads DTGVSQNPRHKITKRGQNVTFRCDPISEHNRLYWYRQTLGQGPEFLTYFQNEAQLEKSRLLSDRFSAERPKGSFSTLEIQRTEQGDSAMYLCASSPEGDTQYFGPGTRLTVL.

The gene calls are TRBV5-1 and TRBJ2-2, with D maybe TRBD2 (6 bases). Germline CDR1 reads SGHRS; CDR2 reads YFSETQ. This CDR3 is built from 15 residues. V lost 1 base, J lost 4 bases, and 11 bases lay in between. CDR3 region: CASSLSSAGTGELFF. The CDR3, as DNA: TGCGCCAGCAGCTTGTCTAGCGCGGGCACCGGGGAGCTGTTTTTT.

The chain carries TRBV29-1 and TRBJ1-2; D not certain. The CDR3 spans 16 residues. V shed 3 bases and J shed 4 bases, with 21 bases lying between them. The germline CDR1 and CDR2 sequences are SQVTM and ANQGSEA. The CDR3 region is CSVEPKISGWSYGYTF. The CDR3 nucleotides read TGCAGCGTTGAGCCCAAGATCAGTGGTTGGAGCTATGGCTACACCTTC. Variable domain in full (rest from reference TRBV29-1 and TRBJ1-2): SAVISQKPSRDICQRGTSLTIQCQVDSQVTMMFWYRQQPGQSLTLIATANQGSEATYESGFVIDKFPISRPNLTFSTLTVSNMSPEDSSIYLCSVEPKISGWSYGYTFGSGTRLTVV.

The gene calls are TRBV6-6 and TRBJ2-5, with TRBD2 matching 8 bases. Germline V gene data show CDR1 as MNHNY and CDR2 as SVGAGI (reference sequence). CDR3 length: 16 amino acids. The ends lost 2 bases at V and 5 bases at J; junction bases unmatched: 10. The CDR3 loop reads CASSYVQRERGETQYF. The CDR3 DNA follows: TGTGCCAGCAGTTACGTACAGCGGGAGCGAGGGGAGACCCAGTACTTC.

V gene TRBV5-1 combines with J gene TRBJ1-1; no reliable D call. Germline V gene sequence: CDR1 SGHRS, CDR2 YFSETQ. V was trimmed by 3 bases and J by 3 bases, leaving 9 bases between them. The CDR3 has 13 amino acids. CDR3 protein: CASSWGSDTEAFF. The CDR3, as DNA: TGCGCCAGCAGCTGGGGATCCGACACTGAAGCTTTCTTT. The entire variable domain, with the rest obtained from reference TRBV5-1 and TRBJ1-1, is as follows: KAGVTQTPRYLIKTRGQQVTLSCSPISGHRSVSWYQQTPGQGLQFLFEYFSETQRNKGNFPGRFSGRQFSNSRSEMNVSTLELGDSALYLCASSWGSDTEAFFGQGTRLTVV.

This chain joins TRBV6-1 and TRBJ2-3; D is ambiguous. The CDR3 covers 15 residues. The V end lost 3 bases, the J end lost 5 bases, and 15 bases lay between the germline ends. From germline, CDR1 is MNHNS and CDR2 SASEGT. In DNA form, the CDR3 reads TGTGCCAGCAGTGAGTCAGGTGGTCGTGTAGATACGCAGTATTTT. Translating gives CASSESGGRVDTQYF.

This chain links TRBV6-5 with TRBJ1-1; the D is unclear. V dropped 6 bases and J dropped 6 bases, with 11 bases sitting between them. This CDR3 spans 12 amino acids. The germline CDR1 and CDR2 sequences are MNHEY and SVGAGI. The CDR3 DNA follows: TGTGCCAGCAGGAACCGGGTCGCTGAAGCTTTCTTT. Translated: CASRNRVAEAFF.

The V gene is TRBV6-5, the J gene TRBJ2-1; the D gene is possibly TRBD2 (5 bases). In germline, CDR1 is MNHEY, CDR2 SVGAGI. V lost 0 bases to trimming and J lost 0 bases, with 9 bases between them. The CDR3 is 16 amino acids. The CDR3 nucleotides are TGTGCCAGCAGTTACTCGTGGGAGAGCTCCTACAATGAGCAGTTCTTC. Encoded protein: CASSYSWESSYNEQFF.

The CDR3 loop reads CASSVDKNTEAFF. The CDR3 DNA sequence: TGTGCCAGCAGCGTAGACAAGAACACTGAAGCTTTCTTT. V and J are TRBV9 and TRBJ1-1; no reliable D call. Germline CDR1 reads SGDLS; CDR2 reads YYNGEE. This CDR3 has 13 residues. V lost 0 bases and J lost 1, with 4 bases in between.

V gene TRBV6-5 combines with J gene TRBJ1-2, with TRBD1 identical over 7 bases. Germline CDR1 reads MNHEY; CDR2 reads SVGAGI. The trim removed 4 bases at V and 8 bases at J, leaving 7 bases unmatched. This CDR3 region has 13 residues. In DNA form, the CDR3 reads TGTGCCAGCAGTTGGAACAGGGGTGGCGGCTACACCTTC. Protein: CASSWNRGGGYTF.

This clone has only a few counts. The CDR3 DNA sequence: TGTGCCAGCAGCCCGGGACTAGCGGGAGGAGGACACACGCAGTATTTT. Translating it yields CASSPGLAGGGHTQYF. The chain has TRBV9 and TRBJ2-3; 15 nucleotides align to TRBD2. Germline CDR1 SGDLS, CDR2 YYNGEE. The V segment lost 4 bases and the J segment 9 bases; nucleotides outside the gene matches: 9. This CDR3 has 16 amino acids.

J is TRBJ1-4 and V is TRBV5-1; D is uncertain. The CDR3 is 18 residues long. In germline, CDR1 is SGHRS, CDR2 YFSETQ. V was pared by 0 bases and J by 5 bases, with 20 bases between. The CDR3, as DNA: TGCGCCAGCAGCTTGGCGGGCAGGTCGAGGTCCCAAAATGAAAAACTGTTTTTT. Amino acids: CASSLAGRSRSQNEKLFF.

The chain carries TRBV19 and TRBJ2-2; D is perhaps TRBD1 (5 bases). V was shortened by 4 bases and J by 6 bases, with 12 bases between the two germline ends. There are 14 residues in the CDR3. Germline values: CDR1 LNHDA, CDR2 SQIVND (reference sequence). The CDR3 DNA reads TGTGCCAGTAGTAATCGGGTAGGGGCCGGGGAGCTGTTTTTT. The encoded protein is CASSNRVGAGELFF.

The rearrangement joins TRBV23-1 to TRBJ1-5; the D gene is possibly TRBD1 (6 bases). TRBV23-1 is marked as an open reading frame, function uncertain. V lost 1 base and J 0 bases, leaving 13 bases between the germline ends. The CDR3 is 17 amino acids. The CDR3 coding sequence is TGCGCCAGCAGTCAATTAAACAGGGATCATAGCAATCAGCCCCAGCATTTT. Translating it yields CASSQLNRDHSNQPQHF.

The chain recombines TRBV5-5 with TRBJ1-2, with D possibly matching TRBD1 (6 bases). V dropped 5 bases and J dropped 2 bases, with 16 bases sitting between them. There are 15 residues in the CDR3. The germline CDR1 and CDR2 sequences are SGHKS and YYEKEE (reference sequence). The CDR3 coding sequence is TGTGCCAGCAGTATGGACAGAGACTTAAACTATGGCTACACCTTC. This translates into CASSMDRDLNYGYTF.

The rearrangement links TRBV7-2 to TRBJ1-6, with 9 bases that match TRBD1. Per germline, CDR1 SGHTA and CDR2 FQGNSA. V lost 5 bases to trimming and J lost 5 bases; unmatched junction nucleotides: 4. The CDR3 loop spans 15 amino acids. Written as DNA, the CDR3 is TGTGCCAGCAGCCCGGGACAGGGAAATAATTCACCCCTCCACTTT. Translated: CASSPGQGNNSPLHF.

The chain has TRBV10-3 and TRBJ2-7; 10 bases line up with TRBD2. From germline, CDR1 is ENHRY and CDR2 SYGVKD. CDR3 size: 18 residues. The ends lost 6 bases at V and 0 bases at J; junction bases unmatched: 14. Here the CDR3 DNA reads TGTGCCATCAGATCCTCCCAGCGGGAGGGCCCTCTCTCCTACGAGCAGTACTTC. Its protein is CAIRSSQREGPLSYEQYF.

The chain couples TRBV7-2 to TRBJ1-5; 7 nucleotides line up with TRBD1. Trimming removed 1 base from V and 5 bases from J; junction bases left unmatched: 8. Germline V gene sequence: CDR1 SGHTA, CDR2 FQGNSA. The CDR3 length is 16 residues. Here the CDR3 reads CASSLGTWTGDQPQHF. The CDR3 DNA reads TGTGCCAGCAGCTTAGGAACCTGGACAGGTGATCAGCCCCAGCATTTT.